These 13 T cell receptor beta chains share one sample of origin, sequenced in a study of blood T cell repertoires in COVID-19. Generated by immunoSEQ multiplex PCR, the TCRdb table keeps only in-frame clones and is missing some. The sample lists nearly 250,000 clones; about 82% were seen once. The sequencing input was peripheral blood. The receptors were gathered from a woman of 80 years or more with COVID-19, enrolled during active disease.

The chain joins TRBV7-6 to TRBJ2-7, with TRBD1 identical over 8 bases. The germline V gene has CDR1 SGHVS and CDR2 FNYEAQ. The CDR3 runs 17 residues. Trimming took 2 bases from V and 5 from J; bases not matched to a gene: 14. CDR3 nucleotides: TGTGCCAGCAGCTTATACTACCAATGGACAGGGAATGACGAGCAGTACTTC. Protein product: CASSLYYQWTGNDEQYF. The whole variable domain, remainder taken from reference TRBV7-6 and TRBJ2-7, is GAGVSQSPRYKVTKRGQDVALRCDPISGHVSLYWYRQALGQGPEFLTYFNYEAQQDKSGLPNDRFSAERPEGSISTLTIQRTEQRDSAMYRCASSLYYQWTGNDEQYFGPGTRLTVT.

This rearrangement joins TRBV12-3 or TRBV12-4 to TRBJ2-3; D is perhaps TRBD2 (6 bases). The CDR3 contains 11 residues. Trimming took 7 bases from V and 6 from J, leaving 8 bases between them. The CDR3 loop reads CASNRGDTQYF. For the CDR3, the DNA is TGTGCCAGCAATCGGGGGGATACGCAGTATTTT.

The chain uses TRBV28 and TRBJ1-2; D is unresolved. The CDR3 sequence is 15 residues long. Trimming shortened V by 3 bases and J by 2 bases, and 13 bases separated the two germline ends. Germline V lookup: CDR1 MDHEN, CDR2 SYDVKM. The CDR3 bases are TGTGCCAGCAGTTTGTGGGTCAGACAAAACTATGGCTACACCTTC. It yields the protein CASSLWVRQNYGYTF.

The chain is built from TRBV30 and TRBJ2-2; the D gene is possibly TRBD2 (7 bases). V lost 7 bases, J lost 7 bases, and 16 bases lay in between. The germline V gene has CDR1 GTSNPN and CDR2 SVGIG (reference sequence). The length of the CDR3 is 13 residues. The CDR3 region is CALLKGGLGELFF. The CDR3 DNA sequence: TGTGCCTTGCTAAAGGGGGGGCTCGGGGAGCTGTTTTTT. Looking up the rest from reference TRBV30 and TRBJ2-2 gives the full variable domain: SQTIHQWPATLVQPVGSPLSLECTVEGTSNPNLYWYRQAAGRGLQLLFYSVGIGQISSEVPQNLSASRPQDRQFILSSKKLLLSDSGFYLCALLKGGLGELFFGEGSRLTVL.

V usage is TRBV3-1 (or the pseudogene TRBV3-2) and J usage is TRBJ1-4; no reliable D call. In germline, CDR1 is LGHDT, CDR2 YNNKEL (reference sequence). Trimming cost V 4 bases and J 5 bases, with 8 bases left between them. This CDR3 region has 13 residues. The CDR3 loop is CASSPFGNEKLFF. The CDR3 DNA is TGTGCCAGCAGCCCTTTCGGGAATGAAAAACTGTTTTTT.

The CDR3: CASSIRQGGQGAEAFF. The CDR3 bases are TGTGCCAGCAGCATCCGACAGGGGGGGCAAGGTGCTGAAGCTTTCTTT. The rearrangement joins TRBV7-8 to TRBJ1-1; 9 nucleotides match TRBD1. V dropped 5 bases and J dropped 6; count of bases not matched to a gene: 13. CDR1 is SGHVS, CDR2 FQNEAQ, per germline. There are 16 residues in the CDR3.

There are a few counts of this clone. V is TRBV19 and J is TRBJ1-5, with 7 nucleotides matching TRBD1. Trimming took 4 bases from V and 6 from J; bases not matched to a gene: 9. CDR3 length: 15 amino acids. In germline, CDR1 is LNHDA, CDR2 SQIVND (reference sequence). The CDR3 reads CASSTGQFGGQPQHF. The CDR3 DNA reads TGTGCCAGTAGTACGGGACAGTTTGGGGGTCAGCCCCAGCATTTT.

In its sample, this clone was seen a few times. V and J are TRBV5-1 and TRBJ1-2; 12 bases are shared with TRBD1. CDR3 length: 17 amino acids. The V segment lost 4 bases and the J segment 4 bases; nucleotides outside the gene matches: 11. Germline CDR1 and CDR2: SGHRS and YFSETQ. The DNA of the CDR3 is TGCGCCAGCAGCATCGGGACAGGGGGCGCTTCCAGCTATGGCTACACCTTC. This gives the protein CASSIGTGGASSYGYTF. Full variable domain (rest looked up from reference TRBV5-1 and TRBJ1-2): KAGVTQTPRYLIKTRGQQVTLSCSPISGHRSVSWYQQTPGQGLQFLFEYFSETQRNKGNFPGRFSGRQFSNSRSEMNVSTLELGDSALYLCASSIGTGGASSYGYTFGSGTRLTVV.

The chain recombines TRBV11-2 with TRBJ2-3; perhaps TRBD2 as D (6 bases). The CDR3 spans 17 residues. Trimming took 0 bases from V and 0 from J, leaving 13 bases between them. From germline, CDR1 is SGHAT and CDR2 FQNNGV. In DNA form, the CDR3 reads TGTGCCAGCAGCTTAGAGGGGCGGACTACAAGCACAGATACGCAGTATTTT. This codes for CASSLEGRTTSTDTQYF.

The gene calls are TRBV7-9 and TRBJ2-3, with D tentatively TRBD2 (7 bases). CDR3 length equals 17 residues. Looked up from germline, CDR1 is SEHNR and CDR2 is FQNEAQ (reference sequence). V was clipped by 3 bases and J by 2 bases, with 18 bases between them. As DNA, the CDR3 is TGTGCCAGCAGCTTGGGGGCCGGGACTACGTCCACAGATACGCAGTATTTT. Encoded protein: CASSLGAGTTSTDTQYF.

V and J are TRBV28 and TRBJ1-1; 8 bases are shared with TRBD1. V dropped 2 bases and J dropped 1; count of bases not matched to a gene: 3. Germline V gene sequence: CDR1 MDHEN, CDR2 SYDVKM. There are 15 residues in the CDR3. CDR3: CASSLGDRWNTEAFF. For the CDR3, the DNA is TGTGCCAGCAGTTTAGGGGACAGGTGGAACACTGAAGCTTTCTTT.

This clone appeared once. This chain joins TRBV6-5 and TRBJ2-1; 7 positions match TRBD1. Germline CDR1 reads MNHEY; CDR2 reads SVGAGI. J lost 15 bases, V lost 2 bases, and 7 bases had no gene match. This CDR3 is 12 amino acids long. CDR3 residues: CASSYPRDSWFF. The CDR3 DNA reads as TGTGCCAGCAGTTACCCCCGGGACAGTTGGTTCTTC.

The DNA of the CDR3 is TGTGCCAGCAGCCGGTTCGGGGGAGGCACAGATACGCAGTATTTT. Its translation is CASSRFGGGTDTQYF. The chain has TRBV7-6 and TRBJ2-3; D is perhaps TRBD2 (6 bases). CDR3 length: 15 residues. Germline V CDR1 and CDR2: SGHVS, FNYEAQ. The V gene lost 5 bases and the J gene lost 1 base, with 13 bases spanning the gap.